Shown below are 15 T cell receptor beta chains from a single sample sequenced in a study of lymphopenia after photon versus proton radiotherapy. Profiling relied on immunoSEQ multiplex PCR, and the TCRdb table lists in-frame clones only, not all of them. The table includes tens of thousands of clones, about 87% detected once. The sample was peripheral blood, taken from a patient treated with proton-based radiotherapy. The origin of the receptors is a woman aged 55-69 years with cholangiocarcinoma. Some clones in this sample may be carry-over from other donors' samples.

The chain uses TRBV27 and TRBJ2-3; D not certain. Looked up from germline, CDR1 is MNHEY and CDR2 is SMNVEV (reference sequence). The CDR3 sequence is 14 residues long. V lost 5 bases, J lost 5 bases, and 14 bases lay in between. CDR3 nucleotides: TGTGCCAGCAGTCCCTCCCGCATTCGAGATACGCAGTATTTT. It specifies CASSPSRIRDTQYF.

The chain has TRBV18 and TRBJ1-6, with 7 bases that match TRBD1. This CDR3 is 15 amino acids long. Trimming cost V 3 bases and J 5 bases; bases outside gene matches: 4. In germline, CDR1 is KGHSH, CDR2 LQKENI. CDR3 region: CASSPSGTDNSPLHF. The CDR3 DNA follows: TGTGCCAGCTCACCCTCCGGGACAGATAATTCACCCCTCCACTTT.

This clone showed up just once. The chain links TRBV7-3 to TRBJ2-2; 9 bases agree with TRBD1. The germline gives CDR1 SGHTA, CDR2 FQGTGA. The CDR3 contains 15 residues. The ends lost 4 bases at V and 4 bases at J; junction bases unmatched: 4. DNA for the CDR3: TGTGCCAGCAGCTCAGGGACAGGGCGCACCGGGGAGCTGTTTTTT. Protein product: CASSSGTGRTGELFF.

The J gene is TRBJ2-2, the V gene TRBV18, with D perhaps given as TRBD1 or TRBD2 (5 bases each). From germline, CDR1 is KGHSH and CDR2 LQKENI. This CDR3 comprises 15 residues. Deletions cut 5 bases from V and 2 bases from J, with 12 bases between. The CDR3 DNA reads TGTGCCAGCTCAAGTACCGGGACCAACACCGGGGAGCTGTTTTTT. As protein: CASSSTGTNTGELFF.

This clone has only a few counts. The V and J genes are TRBV2 and TRBJ2-7; D perhaps matches TRBD2 (5 bases). The CDR3 is 15 amino acids. Trimming stripped 4 bases from V and 0 bases from J, with 13 bases between. Per germline, CDR1 SNHLY and CDR2 FYNNEI. CDR3 nucleotide sequence: TGTGCCAGCAGTGTTGGTCGGGGAGTCTCCTACGAGCAGTACTTC. Residues: CASSVGRGVSYEQYF.

The V gene is TRBV6-6, the J gene TRBJ2-7; either TRBD1 or TRBD2 may fit D (5 bases each). The V end was cut by 5 bases, the J end by 0 bases, with 11 bases between. CDR1 is MNHNY and CDR2 is SVGAGI in the germline V gene (reference sequence). The CDR3 contains 14 residues. In nucleotides, the CDR3 is TGTGCCAGCAGTCGGGACGGACTCTCCTACGAGCAGTACTTC. Translated: CASSRDGLSYEQYF.

This clone qualifies as medium-sized. The chain joins TRBV6-1 to TRBJ2-7, with D unclear. From germline, CDR1 is MNHNS and CDR2 SASEGT. This CDR3 spans 13 amino acids. V was trimmed by 11 bases and J by 3 bases, leaving 17 bases between them. The CDR3 sequence: CAAVENTNYEQYF. The CDR3 bases are TGTGCCGCGGTGGAAAACACAAACTACGAGCAGTACTTC.

CDR3 sequence reads: CASSLAPGGALETQYF. The CDR3 nucleotides read TGTGCCAGCAGCTTAGCGCCGGGGGGAGCGTTAGAGACCCAGTACTTC. The chain employs TRBV7-2 and TRBJ2-5, with TRBD2 matching 7 bases. V lost 0 bases and J lost 4; bases outside the gene matches: 8. The CDR3 extends over 16 amino acids. Germline V gene lookup returns CDR1 SGHTA and CDR2 FQGNSA.

Turning to this clone: The junction does not match germline at one end; this may be a read error. This rearrangement joins TRBV10-3 to TRBJ1-5; the D is unclear. Germline V CDR1 and CDR2: ENHRY, SYGVKD. The CDR3 is made up of 13 amino acids. CDR3 amino acids: CASSYSRNQPQHF. In DNA form, the CDR3 reads TGTGCCAGCAGTTACTCGCGGAATCAGCCCCAGCATTTT.

The rearrangement joins TRBV2 to TRBJ2-6; D ambiguous. V was clipped by 7 bases and J by 0 bases, with 10 bases between them. CDR1 and CDR2 (germline): SNHLY, FYNNEI. The CDR3 consists of 15 residues. This chain's CDR3 is CASIGGRSGANVLTF. In DNA form, the CDR3 reads TGTGCCAGCATAGGTGGTCGCTCTGGGGCCAACGTCCTGACTTTC.

V usage is TRBV7-8 and J usage is TRBJ1-5; D remains ambiguous. The V gene's germline CDR1 is SGHVS and CDR2 FQNEAQ. This CDR3 is 13 amino acids long. V was cut by 2 bases and J by 7 bases, with 9 bases left in between. Here the CDR3 DNA reads TGTGCCAGCAGCTTACGCCAGAACCAGCCCCAGCATTTT. It is translated as CASSLRQNQPQHF.

The genes are TRBV27 and TRBJ2-7, with D possibly being TRBD1 or TRBD2 (6 bases each). Germline CDR1 MNHEY, CDR2 SMNVEV (reference sequence). V was cut by 6 bases and J by 4 bases, with 13 bases left in between. The CDR3 sequence is 13 residues long. CDR3 DNA: TGTGCCAGCAGGGCGGGACACAAATACGAGCAGTACTTC. Amino acid sequence: CASRAGHKYEQYF.

The rearrangement uses TRBV6-6 and TRBJ1-2; D ambiguous. V lost 5 bases and J lost 8, with 12 bases in between. CDR3 length: 12 residues. Germline lookup yields CDR1 MNHNY and CDR2 SVGAGI (reference sequence). The DNA of the CDR3 is TGTGCCAGCAGTGACACTCTCGGCGGCTACACCTTC. It codes for CASSDTLGGYTF.

This clone was seen once. This rearrangement joins TRBV7-2 to TRBJ2-7; 8 nucleotides match TRBD1. The CDR3 is 15 residues long. Germline V lookup: CDR1 SGHTA, CDR2 FQGNSA. J gave up 9 bases and V 4 bases, and 14 bases lay outside the gene matches. CDR3 coding DNA: TGTGCCAGCAGCTCTAGCTTTGCAGGGGGCGCGGTGCAGTACTTC. Residues: CASSSSFAGGAVQYF. Using reference TRBV7-2 and TRBJ2-7 for the parts outside the CDR3, the full variable domain is GAGVSQSPSNKVTEKGKDVELRCDPISGHTALYWYRQSLGQGLEFLIYFQGNSAPDKSGLPSDRFSAERTGGSVSTLTIQRTQQEDSAVYLCASSSSFAGGAVQYFGPGTRLTVT.

This clone occurred once. The V and J genes are TRBV7-6 and TRBJ2-3, with a possible D match to TRBD1 (6 bases). The CDR3 sequence is 14 residues long. With 3 bases removed from V and 9 bases from J, the gap between germline ends came to 16 bases. Per the germline V gene, CDR1 is SGHVS and CDR2 is FNYEAQ. The CDR3 region is CASSFEGGSGTQYF. The CDR3 region has the DNA TGTGCCAGCAGCTTTGAAGGGGGATCAGGAACGCAGTATTTT.